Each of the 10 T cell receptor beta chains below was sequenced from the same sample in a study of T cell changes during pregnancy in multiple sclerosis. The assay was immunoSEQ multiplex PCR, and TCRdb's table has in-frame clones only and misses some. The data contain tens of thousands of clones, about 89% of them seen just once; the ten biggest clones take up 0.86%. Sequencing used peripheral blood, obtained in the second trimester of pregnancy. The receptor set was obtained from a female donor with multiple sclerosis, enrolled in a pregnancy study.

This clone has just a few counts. The CDR3 DNA is TGTGCCAGCTCACCGGCTAGCGGGGGCACCGGGGAGCTGTTTTTT. Protein: CASSPASGGTGELFF. This chain connects TRBV18 to TRBJ2-2; TRBD2 matches at 10 bases. Trimming at V came to 3 bases and at J to 4 bases, leaving 2 bases not matched to a gene. Germline CDR1 reads KGHSH; CDR2 reads LQKENI. The CDR3 runs 15 residues.

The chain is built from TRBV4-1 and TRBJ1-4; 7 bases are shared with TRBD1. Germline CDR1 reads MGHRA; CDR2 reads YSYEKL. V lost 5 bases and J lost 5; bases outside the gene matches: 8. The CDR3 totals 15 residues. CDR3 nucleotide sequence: TGCGCCAGCAGCGATCGGACAGGAAGCAATGAAAAACTGTTTTTT. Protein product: CASSDRTGSNEKLFF.

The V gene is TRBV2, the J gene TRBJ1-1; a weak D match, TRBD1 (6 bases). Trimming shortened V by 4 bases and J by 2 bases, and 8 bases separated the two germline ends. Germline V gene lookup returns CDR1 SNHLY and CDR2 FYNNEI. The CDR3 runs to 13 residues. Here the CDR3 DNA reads TGTGCCAGCAGTGTGGACAGCAACACTGAAGCTTTCTTT. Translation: CASSVDSNTEAFF.

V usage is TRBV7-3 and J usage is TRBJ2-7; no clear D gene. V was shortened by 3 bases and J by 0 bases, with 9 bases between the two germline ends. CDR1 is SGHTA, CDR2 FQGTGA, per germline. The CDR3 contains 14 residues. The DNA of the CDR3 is TGTGCCAGCAGCTTCCATGCTAGCTCCTACGAGCAGTACTTC. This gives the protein CASSFHASSYEQYF.

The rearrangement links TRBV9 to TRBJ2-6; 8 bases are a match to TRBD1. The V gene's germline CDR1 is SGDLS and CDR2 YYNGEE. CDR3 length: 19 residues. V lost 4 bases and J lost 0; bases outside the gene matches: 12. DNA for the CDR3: TGTGCCAGCAGCCTTAGCCCAGGGGGCCCAGTCTCTGGGGCCAACGTCCTGACTTTC. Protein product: CASSLSPGGPVSGANVLTF.

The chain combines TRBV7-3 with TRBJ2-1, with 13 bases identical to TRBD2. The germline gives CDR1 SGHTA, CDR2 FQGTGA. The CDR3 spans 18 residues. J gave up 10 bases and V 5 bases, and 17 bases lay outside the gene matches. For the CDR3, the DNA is TGTGCCAGCAGCCTACTAGCGGGGGGGCCTAGCAATCTTTGGGAGCAGTTCTTC. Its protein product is CASSLLAGGPSNLWEQFF.

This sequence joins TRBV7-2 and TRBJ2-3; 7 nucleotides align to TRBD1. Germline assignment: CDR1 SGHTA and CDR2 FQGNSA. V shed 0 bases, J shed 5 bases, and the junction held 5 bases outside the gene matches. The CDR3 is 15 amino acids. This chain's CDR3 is CASSLARGRGDTQYF. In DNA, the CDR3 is TGTGCCAGCAGCTTAGCGAGGGGGCGCGGAGATACGCAGTATTTT.

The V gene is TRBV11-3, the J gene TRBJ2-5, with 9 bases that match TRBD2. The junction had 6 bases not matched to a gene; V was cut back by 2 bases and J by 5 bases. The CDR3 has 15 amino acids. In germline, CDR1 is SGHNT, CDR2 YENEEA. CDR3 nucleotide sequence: TGTGCCAGCAGCTTACTTGCGGGGGGGCAGGAGACCCAGTACTTC. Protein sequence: CASSLLAGGQETQYF.

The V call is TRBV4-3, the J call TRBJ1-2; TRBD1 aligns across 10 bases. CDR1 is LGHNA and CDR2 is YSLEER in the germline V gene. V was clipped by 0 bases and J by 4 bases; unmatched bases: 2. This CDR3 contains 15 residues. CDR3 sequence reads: CASSQEWTGGYGYTF. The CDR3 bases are TGCGCCAGCAGCCAAGAGTGGACAGGGGGCTATGGCTACACCTTC.

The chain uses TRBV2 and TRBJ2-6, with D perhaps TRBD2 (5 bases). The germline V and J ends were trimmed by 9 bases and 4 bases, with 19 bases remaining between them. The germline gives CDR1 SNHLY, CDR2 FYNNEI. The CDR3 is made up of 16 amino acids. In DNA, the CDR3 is TGTGCCAGTCTGGGCCGACGGGGTCCCGGGGCCAACGTCCTGACTTTC. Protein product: CASLGRRGPGANVLTF.